This TCR beta chain stems from a study of blood T cell repertoires in COVID-19. CDR1 SGHRS and CDR2 YFSETQ come from the germline V gene. The CDR3 runs to 14 residues. V was clipped by 7 bases and J by 4 bases, with 14 bases between them. This clone showed up just a few times. This table comes from immunoSEQ multiplex PCR, and its TCRdb copy is limited to in-frame clones, with some not included. The table includes 150,000 to 200,000 clones, 65% to 85% detected once. This sequence joins TRBV5-1 and TRBJ2-2, with TRBD1 as a possible D gene (6 bases). The TCR sequence derives from a woman aged 60-75 years who had recovered from COVID-19. Sequenced material: PBMCs or T cells enriched from blood (not recorded which). In DNA, the CDR3 is TGCGCCAGCCTCCAGGGGCAGGGCACCGGGGAGCTGTTTTTT. Translation gives CASLQGQGTGELFF.